Listed here are 10 T cell receptor beta chains from one sample, sequenced in a study of shared clonotypes between healthy human individuals. Profiling relied on immunoSEQ multiplex PCR, and the TCRdb table lists in-frame clones only, not all of them. The sample has approximately 620,000 clones, about 96% seen once. Sequencing was performed on naive CD4+ T cells sorted from blood. Described subset: CD45RA+ positively selected. The receptors originated from a woman in her thirties in good health.

This chain joins TRBV5-1 and TRBJ2-3; 10 bases align to TRBD2. The CDR3 is 15 amino acids. Losses at the gene ends were 6 bases for V and 1 base for J; bases not matched to a gene: 5. The germline V gene encodes CDR1 SGHRS and CDR2 YFSETQ. CDR3 in DNA: TGCGCCAGCACCAATCTAGCGGGGGGCACAGATACGCAGTATTTT. This translates into CASTNLAGGTDTQYF.

This clone was detected once. The rearrangement links TRBV28 to TRBJ2-7; D ambiguous. The CDR3 covers 19 residues. Germline CDR1 MDHEN, CDR2 SYDVKM. Trimming removed 3 bases from V and 2 bases from J, with 26 bases in between. The CDR3 region is CASSFGPIAVVPSAYEQYF. In DNA form, the CDR3 reads TGTGCCAGCAGTTTCGGGCCCATTGCGGTGGTCCCTTCCGCCTACGAGCAGTACTTC.

The V and J genes are TRBV4-2 and TRBJ2-7; the match to TRBD2 covers 7 bases. There are 16 residues in the CDR3. V shed 1 base, J shed 2 bases, and the junction held 8 bases outside the gene matches. Germline V CDR1 and CDR2: LGHNA, YNFKEQ. For the CDR3, the DNA is TGTGCCAGCAGCCAAGGAACCGGCGGGAGTCCCTACGAGCAGTACTTC. This encodes CASSQGTGGSPYEQYF.

This sequence joins TRBV28 and TRBJ2-3; tentatively, D is TRBD2 (5 bases). Germline V gene data show CDR1 as MDHEN and CDR2 as SYDVKM. V lost 4 bases and J 8 bases, leaving 13 bases between the germline ends. This CDR3 is built from 13 residues. CDR3 DNA: TGTGCCAGCAGTTCGATAACTAGAGGTACGCAGTATTTT. It encodes CASSSITRGTQYF.

This chain links TRBV5-1 with TRBJ2-7; 9 bases are a match to TRBD2. This CDR3 has 16 residues. J lost 2 bases, V lost 4 bases, and 10 bases had no gene match. In germline, CDR1 is SGHRS, CDR2 YFSETQ. This CDR3 reads CASSNSGRISPYEQYF. The CDR3 DNA sequence: TGCGCCAGCAGCAATAGCGGGAGAATATCCCCCTACGAGCAGTACTTC.

The chain couples TRBV5-1 to TRBJ1-6; D is unclear. CDR1 and CDR2 (germline): SGHRS, YFSETQ. The CDR3 loop spans 14 amino acids. Trimming removed 4 bases from V and 9 bases from J, with 14 bases in between. The chain's CDR3 is CASSPAKPVSPLHF. CDR3 DNA: TGCGCCAGCAGCCCAGCGAAACCGGTTTCACCCCTCCACTTT.

CDR3 loop: CACDRVGNQPQHF. CDR3 sequence (DNA): TGTGCCTGTGACAGGGTAGGCAATCAGCCCCAGCATTTT. The gene calls are TRBV30 and TRBJ1-5; 7 nucleotides line up with TRBD1. J gave up 2 bases and V 6 bases, and 4 bases lay outside the gene matches. The CDR3 is made up of 13 amino acids. Germline V gene sequence: CDR1 GTSNPN, CDR2 SVGIG (reference sequence).

V is TRBV7-2 and J is TRBJ1-2, with a possible D match to TRBD1 (6 bases). The ends were cut back, 5 bases at V and 0 bases at J, with 13 bases in the middle. Germline V gene lookup returns CDR1 SGHTA and CDR2 FQGNSA. This CDR3 comprises 15 residues. The chain's CDR3 is CASSARGIANYGYTF. The CDR3 DNA reads as TGTGCCAGCAGCGCCAGGGGAATAGCTAACTATGGCTACACCTTC.

The rearrangement links TRBV29-1 to TRBJ2-3; D not resolved. V lost 6 bases to trimming and J lost 2 bases, with 12 bases between them. The CDR3 extends over 13 amino acids. The germline gives CDR1 SQVTM, CDR2 ANQGSEA. CDR3 DNA sequence: TGCAGCGTCCCTCGGGCACCCACAGATACGCAGTATTTT. Translation: CSVPRAPTDTQYF.

The CDR3 DNA is TGCGCCAGCAGCTTGGCCATTGGGGTTTCTGGGGCCAACGTCCTGACTTTC. Translation gives CASSLAIGVSGANVLTF. The V call is TRBV5-1, the J call TRBJ2-6; D gene ambiguous. This CDR3 region has 17 residues. Trimming took 0 bases from V and 1 from J, leaving 11 bases between them. In germline, CDR1 is SGHRS, CDR2 YFSETQ.